This T cell receptor (beta chain) was profiled in a study of T cells in Graves' hyperthyroidism and ophthalmopathy. Whole-study results and caveats: Blood also showed most of the thyroid clonotypes that were expanded above 0.001.

RNA transcripts yielded amplified TCR beta CDR3 regions. When the TCR CDR3 underwent first-round RT-PCR, the HTBI primer set was used. TCRdb reprocessed the multiplex PCR reads with MiXCR, giving one entry per CDR3 protein. The sample contains hundreds of thousands of distinct CDR3 sequences, just over 35% of which appear only once. This clonotype was found many times. Its target is unknown. Trimming pared 3 bases from V and 0 bases from J, leaving 12 bases between. This CDR3 is 17 amino acids long. Stable Graves' hyperthyroidism denoted no ophthalmopathy progression over 18 months. The specimen sequenced was blood. This sequence was found in a middle-aged woman with Graves' hyperthyroidism. The rearrangement uses TRBV12-3 or TRBV12-4 and TRBJ2-6; D call uncertain. The CDR3 region is CASSFKGETSGANVLTF. The CDR3 DNA follows: TGTGCCAGCAGTTTTAAGGGTGAAACCTCTGGGGCCAACGTCCTGACTTTC.